This TCR beta chain was documented in a study of T cells after yellow fever vaccination. Trimming took 7 bases from V and 8 from J, leaving 14 bases between them. From germline, CDR1 is SGHVS and CDR2 FNYEAQ. The CDR3 spans 13 residues. Study-level results: Clonotypes that responded to the vaccine were almost all undetectable in sorted memory subsets on day 0.

Via MiXCR, TCRdb re-called the 5' RACE reads, giving one row per CDR3 protein. Counted here are about 13,000 distinct CDR3 sequences, 4.9% occurring once; the ten biggest clones make up 40% to 60%. This clonotype was picked up many times. The input for sequencing was PBMCs, either bulk or a sorted T-cell subset (CD4+, CD8+, memory, or dextramer-sorted; not recorded which), taken 45 days after the yellow fever booster vaccination. This clonotype was sampled from a man younger than 45 who received the YFV17D yellow fever vaccine. V usage is TRBV7-6 and J usage is TRBJ1-4, with TRBD1 as a possible D gene (5 bases). The CDR3 here is CASTHRSGEKLFF. DNA for the CDR3: TGTGCCAGCACCCACAGGTCTGGCGAAAAACTGTTTTTT.